This TCR beta chain is from a study of radiation and T cells in renal cell carcinoma. Notes on this clone: The antigen is not known.

The repertoire was sequenced with immunoSEQ multiplex PCR; TCRdb's copy has only in-frame clones and lacks some. The sample lists 150,000 or so clones; about 88% were seen once. Time point given: blood 4 weeks post-SBRT, at nephrectomy. Treatment meaning: 15 Gy SBRT to primary tumor, nephrectomy 4 weeks later. Nephrectomy followed 15 Gy stereotactic body radiation by 4 weeks. Blood was sampled at baseline, 2 weeks and 4 weeks after SBRT. CDR1 and CDR2 (germline): SGHRS, YFSETQ. The CDR3 length is 16 residues. V lost 3 bases to trimming and J lost 2 bases; unmatched junction nucleotides: 6. Study-level findings and limits: In blood, top tumor clones expanded by 2 weeks, shrinking by 4.

The chain carries TRBV5-1 and TRBJ2-4; 9 positions match TRBD1. This receptor was identified in a woman between 45 and 60 years old with renal cell carcinoma. Sequenced material: blood, taken from a patient whose treatment included radiotherapy and nephrectomy. The CDR3, as DNA: TGCGCCAGCAGCTACACAGGGGGCGCTTCCAAAAACATTCAGTACTTC. This gives the protein CASSYTGGASKNIQYF.